These T cell receptor beta chains were read from a single sample in a study of molecular identifiers for immune sequencing clone quantification. TCRdb re-derived calls from the PCR reads in MiXCR, one entry per CDR3 protein. This sample has around 320,000 distinct CDR3 sequences, with about 22% found just once. The source material was naive CD8+ T cells from blood, with Jurkat cell RNA spiked in. The receptors were gathered from a human donor in good health. Some libraries in this study had Jurkat cell RNA spiked in. CDR3s include the opening cysteine and the closing phenylalanine or tryptophan. D genes are given only for firm matches. Clone sizes are given selectively: once, few, many, or a class where the clone is expanded.

D gene,CDR3 length,clone size,V gene,J gene,CDR3 protein,CDR3 DNA
.,15,.,TRBV6-2/TRBV6-3,TRBJ1-6,CASRAGEQGASPLHF,TGTGCCAGCAGAGCGGGGGAACAGGGTGCTTCACCCCTCCACTTT
TRBD1,16,.,TRBV7-9,TRBJ1-1,CASSLGLQGARTEAFF,TGTGCCAGCAGCTTGGGCCTCCAGGGGGCCCGGACTGAAGCTTTCTTT
.,13,many,TRBV5-4,TRBJ2-7,CASSFGQPYEQYF,TGTGCCAGCAGCTTTGGACAGCCCTACGAGCAGTACTTC
TRBD2,16,.,TRBV5-1,TRBJ2-1,CASSLGGGGAYNEQFF,TGCGCCAGCAGCCTGGGGGGCGGGGGGGCCTACAATGAGCAGTTCTTC
.,15,few,TRBV13,TRBJ2-7,CASSLNREPPYEQYF,TGTGCCAGCAGCCTAAACAGGGAACCTCCCTACGAGCAGTACTTC
TRBD2,15,few,TRBV14,TRBJ2-7,CASSQRSGSKYEQYF,TGTGCCAGCAGCCAAAGAAGCGGGAGTAAGTACGAGCAGTACTTC
.,14,few,TRBV30,TRBJ2-1,CAWSVTSSYNEQFF,TGTGCCTGGAGTGTAACTAGCTCCTACAATGAGCAGTTCTTC
.,17,.,TRBV6-2/TRBV6-3,TRBJ1-5,CASSWLFRGGEPGPQHF,TGTGCCAGCAGTTGGTTATTTCGAGGGGGAGAACCAGGGCCCCAGCATTTT
.,13,few,TRBV27,TRBJ2-3,CASSQSMSDTQYF,TGTGCCAGCAGCCAGTCTATGTCGGATACGCAGTATTTT
TRBD2,17,.,TRBV4-3,TRBJ2-4,CASSQGTSGIVPNIQYF,TGCGCCAGCAGCCAAGGGACTAGCGGGATTGTCCCTAACATTCAGTACTTC
TRBD2,13,many,TRBV28,TRBJ2-7,CASSSTSGYEQYF,TGTGCCAGCAGTTCCACTAGCGGGTACGAGCAGTACTTC
TRBD1,14,many,TRBV29-1,TRBJ1-3,CSVGGTGRGNTIYF,TGCAGCGTTGGTGGGACAGGGCGTGGAAACACCATATATTTT
TRBD1,10,many,TRBV2,TRBJ1-1,CASRRGGAFF,TGTGCCAGCCGCAGGGGGGGGGCTTTCTTT
.,14,.,TRBV7-9,TRBJ2-7,CASSSPELAYEQYF,TGTGCCAGCAGCTCCCCGGAACTAGCCTACGAGCAGTACTTC
.,13,many,TRBV12-3/TRBV12-4,TRBJ1-2,CASSPSTNYGYTF,TGTGCCAGCAGCCCCAGTACTAACTATGGCTACACCTTC
TRBD1,14,many,TRBV5-5,TRBJ1-1,CASSAGQGATEAFF,TGTGCCAGCAGCGCTGGGCAGGGGGCAACTGAAGCTTTCTTT
TRBD1,13,many,TRBV13,TRBJ2-1,CASSSDRGNEQFF,TGTGCCAGCAGCTCGGACAGGGGGAATGAGCAGTTCTTC
.,13,.,TRBV7-2,TRBJ2-7,CASSLPPRSVQYF,TGTGCCAGCAGCTTACCCCCCCGATCTGTGCAGTACTTC
.,14,.,TRBV15,TRBJ1-3,CASRFGISGNTIYF,TGTGCCTCGCGATTTGGGATCTCTGGAAACACCATATATTTT
.,14,once,TRBV5-6,TRBJ1-1,CAGSWGGEAVEAFF,TGTGCCGGCAGCTGGGGTGGTGAGGCAGTTGAAGCTTTCTTT
.,14,few,TRBV7-6,TRBJ2-3,CASSLAGGANTQYF,TGTGCCAGCAGCTTAGCAGGCGGGGCGAATACGCAGTATTTT
TRBD1,15,few,TRBV5-6,TRBJ2-7,CASSAGTADTYEQYF,TGTGCCAGCAGCGCCGGGACAGCCGACACCTACGAGCAGTACTTC
TRBD2,16,.,TRBV7-2,TRBJ2-7,CASSSGSGTGFHEPYF,TGTGCCAGCAGCTCTGGAAGCGGGACCGGGTTCCACGAGCCGTACTTC
.,11,few,TRBV28,TRBJ2-1,CASRTSLEQFF,TGTGCCAGCAGGACTTCCCTGGAGCAGTTCTTC
TRBD1,13,.,TRBV7-9,TRBJ2-3,CASSTGGRNTQYF,TGTGCCAGCAGCACAGGGGGGAGGAATACGCAGTATTTT
TRBD2,16,.,TRBV5-1,TRBJ2-7,CASSLGQGLAGVEQYF,TGCGCCAGCAGCTTGGGCCAAGGACTAGCGGGAGTGGAGCAGTACTTC
TRBD2,16,few,TRBV28,TRBJ2-4,CASNEGTSGAWNIQYF,TGTGCCAGCAATGAAGGGACTAGCGGAGCTTGGAACATTCAGTACTTC
.,15,few,TRBV4-1,TRBJ2-3,CASSQAWGAVDTQYF,TGCGCCAGCAGCCAAGCGTGGGGGGCGGTGGATACGCAGTATTTT
.,15,many,TRBV29-1,TRBJ2-6,CSVTGGISGANVLTF,TGCAGCGTTACCGGGGGAATCTCTGGGGCCAACGTCCTGACTTTC
.,13,few,TRBV4-1,TRBJ1-1,CASSQRGRTEAFF,TGCGCCAGCAGCCAAAGGGGAAGAACTGAAGCTTTCTTT
TRBD2,14,many,TRBV23-1,TRBJ2-3,CASRPSGGTDTQYF,TGCGCCAGCCGTCCTAGCGGGGGCACAGATACGCAGTATTTT
.,13,few,TRBV2,TRBJ2-3,CASMGPPRYTQYF,TGTGCCAGCATGGGCCCGCCTCGCTATACGCAGTATTTT
.,14,many,TRBV7-2,TRBJ2-7,CASSLRDTSYEQYF,TGTGCCAGCAGCTTACGGGACACTTCCTACGAGCAGTACTTC
.,15,few,TRBV13,TRBJ2-1,CASSLEVTSYNEQFF,TGTGCCAGCAGCTTAGAGGTTACCTCCTACAATGAGCAGTTCTTC
.,13,.,TRBV13,TRBJ2-5,CASSATDEETQYF,TGTGCCAGCAGCGCGACTGATGAAGAGACCCAGTACTTC
.,17,many,TRBV4-2,TRBJ2-3,CASSPSPSGLNTDTQYF,TGTGCCAGCAGCCCCAGCCCTTCTGGGCTGAACACAGATACGCAGTATTTT
.,14,.,TRBV7-3,TRBJ2-3,CASRMGAGTATQYF,TGTGCCAGCAGAATGGGGGCGGGCACAGCTACGCAGTATTTT
.,16,many,TRBV4-1,TRBJ2-7,CASSQDSLTSSYEQYF,TGCGCCAGCAGCCAAGATAGTCTTACGAGCTCCTACGAGCAGTACTTC
TRBD2,18,once,TRBV7-8,TRBJ2-3,CASSLAVAGGPTADPQYF,TGTGCCAGCAGCTTAGCGGTAGCGGGGGGCCCAACGGCGGATCCGCAGTATTTT
TRBD2,16,many,TRBV29-1,TRBJ2-1,CSVDGSGGLAPDEQFF,TGCAGCGTTGACGGTTCGGGGGGACTAGCGCCGGATGAGCAGTTCTTC
.,15,many,TRBV19,TRBJ2-1,CASTIGAPAANEQFF,TGTGCCAGTACTATCGGGGCCCCAGCGGCTAATGAGCAGTTCTTC
.,13,.,TRBV3-1,TRBJ1-6,CASSQSYNSPLHF,TGTGCCAGCAGCCAGAGCTATAATTCACCCCTCCACTTT